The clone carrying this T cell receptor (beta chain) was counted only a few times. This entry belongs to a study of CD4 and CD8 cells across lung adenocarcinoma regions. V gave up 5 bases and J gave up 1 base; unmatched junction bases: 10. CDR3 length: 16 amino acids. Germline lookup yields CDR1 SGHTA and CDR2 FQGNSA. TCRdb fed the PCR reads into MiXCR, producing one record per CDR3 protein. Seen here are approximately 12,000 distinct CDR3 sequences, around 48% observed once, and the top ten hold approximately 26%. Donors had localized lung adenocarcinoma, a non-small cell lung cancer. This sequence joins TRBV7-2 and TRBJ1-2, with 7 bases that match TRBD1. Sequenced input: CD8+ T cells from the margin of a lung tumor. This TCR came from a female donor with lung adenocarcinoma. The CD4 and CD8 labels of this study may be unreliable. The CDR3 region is CASSRDSWGYNYGYTF. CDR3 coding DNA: TGTGCCAGCAGCCGGGACAGTTGGGGATATAACTATGGCTACACCTTC.